This TCR beta chain was obtained from a study of CD8 T cells in ankylosing spondylitis. The CDR3 extends over 13 amino acids. Germline lookup yields CDR1 SQVTM and CDR2 ANQGSEA. Trimming pared 2 bases from V and 0 bases from J, leaving 6 bases between. In regard to this clonotype: The antigen is unknown.

Study observations and caveats: Matched synovial fluid from ankylosing spondylitis patients was reported to be enriched for disease-linked clones.

TCRdb reprocessed the 5' RACE reads via MiXCR and lists one record per CDR3 protein. The data show 270,000 or so distinct CDR3 sequences, about 20% seen once. The TCR was taken from a male donor with ankylosing spondylitis or in good health (not recorded which). The chain carries TRBV29-1 and TRBJ2-3; D is unclear. The sequencing sample was made of blood, either unsorted or a sorted T cell fraction (not recorded which). CDR3 nucleotide sequence: TGCAGCGTTGAATTAGGAAGCACAGATACGCAGTATTTT. Amino acids: CSVELGSTDTQYF.